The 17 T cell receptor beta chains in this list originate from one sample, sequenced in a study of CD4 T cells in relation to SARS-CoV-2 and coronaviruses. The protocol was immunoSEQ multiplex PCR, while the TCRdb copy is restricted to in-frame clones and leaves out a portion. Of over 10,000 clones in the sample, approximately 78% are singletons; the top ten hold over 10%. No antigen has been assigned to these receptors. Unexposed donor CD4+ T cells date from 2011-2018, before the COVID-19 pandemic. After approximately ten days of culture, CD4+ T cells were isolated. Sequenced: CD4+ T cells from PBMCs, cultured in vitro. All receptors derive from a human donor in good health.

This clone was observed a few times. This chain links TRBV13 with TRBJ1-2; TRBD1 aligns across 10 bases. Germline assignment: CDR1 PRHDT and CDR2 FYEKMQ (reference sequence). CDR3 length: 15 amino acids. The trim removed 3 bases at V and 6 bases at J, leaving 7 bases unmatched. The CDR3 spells CASSLAWTGGDGYTF. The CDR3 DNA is TGTGCCAGCAGCTTGGCCTGGACAGGGGGTGATGGCTACACCTTC.

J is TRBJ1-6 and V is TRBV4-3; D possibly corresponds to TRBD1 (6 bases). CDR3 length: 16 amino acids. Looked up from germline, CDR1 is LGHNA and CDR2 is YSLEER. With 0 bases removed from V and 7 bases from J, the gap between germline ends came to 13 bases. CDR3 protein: CASSQEVAGVNSPLHF. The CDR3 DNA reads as TGCGCCAGCAGCCAAGAGGTCGCAGGGGTCAATTCACCCCTCCACTTT.

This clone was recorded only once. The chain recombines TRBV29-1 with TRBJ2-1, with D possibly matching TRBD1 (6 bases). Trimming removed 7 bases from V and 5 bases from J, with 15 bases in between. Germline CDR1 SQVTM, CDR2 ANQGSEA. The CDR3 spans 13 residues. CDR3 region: CSARIGGNNEQFF. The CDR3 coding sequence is TGCAGCGCCCGGATAGGGGGAAACAATGAGCAGTTCTTC.

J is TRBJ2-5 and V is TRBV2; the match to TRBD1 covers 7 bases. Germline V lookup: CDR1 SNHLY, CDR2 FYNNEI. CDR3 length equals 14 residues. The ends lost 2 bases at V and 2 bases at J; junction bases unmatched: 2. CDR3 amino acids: CASSEWDRQETQYF. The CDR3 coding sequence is TGTGCCAGCAGTGAATGGGACAGACAAGAGACCCAGTACTTC.

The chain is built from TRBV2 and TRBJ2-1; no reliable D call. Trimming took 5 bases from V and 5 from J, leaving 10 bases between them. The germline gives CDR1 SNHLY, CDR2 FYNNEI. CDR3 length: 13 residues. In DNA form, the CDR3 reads TGTGCCAGCAGTCTAATTTCGAACAATGAGCAGTTCTTC. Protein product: CASSLISNNEQFF.

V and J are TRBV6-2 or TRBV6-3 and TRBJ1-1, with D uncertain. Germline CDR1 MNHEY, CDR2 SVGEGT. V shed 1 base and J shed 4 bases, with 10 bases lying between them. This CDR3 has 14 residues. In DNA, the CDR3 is TGTGCCAGCAGTTACTTGGAGTATGGCACTGAAGCTTTCTTT. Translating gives CASSYLEYGTEAFF.

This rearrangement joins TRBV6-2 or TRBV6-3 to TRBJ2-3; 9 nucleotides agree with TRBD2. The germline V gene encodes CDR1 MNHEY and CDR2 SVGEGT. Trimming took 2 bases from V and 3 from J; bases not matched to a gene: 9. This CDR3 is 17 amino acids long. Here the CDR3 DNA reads TGTGCCAGCAGTTACCCCAGGCGGGGGGGCTGGACAGATACGCAGTATTTT. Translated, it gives CASSYPRRGGWTDTQYF.

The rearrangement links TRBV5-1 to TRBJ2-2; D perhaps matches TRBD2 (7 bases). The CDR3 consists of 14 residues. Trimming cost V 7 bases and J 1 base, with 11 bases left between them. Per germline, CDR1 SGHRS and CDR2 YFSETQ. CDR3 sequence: CASGGAMNTGELFF. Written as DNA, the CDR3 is TGCGCCAGCGGGGGGGCGATGAACACCGGGGAGCTGTTTTTT.

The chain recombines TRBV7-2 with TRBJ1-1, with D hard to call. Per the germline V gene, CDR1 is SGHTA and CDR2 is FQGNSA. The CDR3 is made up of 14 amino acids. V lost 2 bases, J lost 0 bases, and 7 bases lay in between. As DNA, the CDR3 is TGTGCCAGCAGCTTATCGTACTTGAACACTGAAGCTTTCTTT. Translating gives CASSLSYLNTEAFF.

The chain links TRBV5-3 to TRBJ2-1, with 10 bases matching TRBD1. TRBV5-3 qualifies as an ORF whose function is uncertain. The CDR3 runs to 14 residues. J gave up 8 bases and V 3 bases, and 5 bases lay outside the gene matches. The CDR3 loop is CARSWDRGGDEQFF. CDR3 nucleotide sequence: TGTGCCAGAAGCTGGGACAGGGGAGGGGATGAGCAGTTCTTC.

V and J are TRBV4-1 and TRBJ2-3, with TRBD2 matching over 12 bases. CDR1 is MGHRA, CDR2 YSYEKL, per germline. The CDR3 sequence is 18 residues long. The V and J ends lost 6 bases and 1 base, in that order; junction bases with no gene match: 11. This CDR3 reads CASRLRASGGAGTDTQYF. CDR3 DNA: TGCGCCAGCAGACTAAGGGCTAGCGGGGGGGCCGGCACAGATACGCAGTATTTT.

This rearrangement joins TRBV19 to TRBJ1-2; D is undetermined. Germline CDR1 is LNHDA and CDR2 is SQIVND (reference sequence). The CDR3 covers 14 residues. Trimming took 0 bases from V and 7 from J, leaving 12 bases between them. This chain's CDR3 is CASSIDLDLGGYTF. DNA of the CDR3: TGTGCCAGTAGTATAGATTTGGACTTGGGTGGCTACACCTTC.

CDR3 sequence (DNA): TGCGCCAGCAGCCGTAACCAGGACAGGGTGCATTACGAGCAGTACTTC. It codes for CASSRNQDRVHYEQYF. The J gene is TRBJ2-7, the V gene TRBV23-1; 8 nucleotides agree with TRBD1. TRBV23-1 is an open reading frame, and its role is uncertain. CDR3 length: 16 amino acids. V gave up 6 bases and J gave up 4 bases; unmatched junction bases: 14.

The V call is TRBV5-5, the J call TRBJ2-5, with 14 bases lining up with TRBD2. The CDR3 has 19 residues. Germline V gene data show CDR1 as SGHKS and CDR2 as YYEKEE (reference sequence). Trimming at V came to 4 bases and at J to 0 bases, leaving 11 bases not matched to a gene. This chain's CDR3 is CASSPRWTSGRRNQETQYF. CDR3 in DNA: TGTGCCAGCAGCCCCCGATGGACTAGCGGGAGGAGGAACCAAGAGACCCAGTACTTC.

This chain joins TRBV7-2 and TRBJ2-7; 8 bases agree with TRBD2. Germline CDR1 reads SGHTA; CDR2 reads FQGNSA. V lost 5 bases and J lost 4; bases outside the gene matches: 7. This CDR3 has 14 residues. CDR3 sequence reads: CASSPGLVSYEQYF. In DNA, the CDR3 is TGTGCCAGCAGCCCGGGACTAGTATCGTACGAGCAGTACTTC. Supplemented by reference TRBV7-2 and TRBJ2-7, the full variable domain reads GAGVSQSPSNKVTEKGKDVELRCDPISGHTALYWYRQSLGQGLEFLIYFQGNSAPDKSGLPSDRFSAERTGGSVSTLTIQRTQQEDSAVYLCASSPGLVSYEQYFGPGTRLTVT.

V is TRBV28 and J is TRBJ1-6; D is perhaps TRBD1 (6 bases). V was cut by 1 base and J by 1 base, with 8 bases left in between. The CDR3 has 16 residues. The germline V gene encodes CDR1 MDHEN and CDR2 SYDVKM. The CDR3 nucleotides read TGTGCCAGCAGTTTATATCAGGGGTCCTATAATTCACCCCTCCACTTT. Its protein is CASSLYQGSYNSPLHF. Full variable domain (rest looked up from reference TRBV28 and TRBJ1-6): DVKVTQSSRYLVKRTGEKVFLECVQDMDHENMFWYRQDPGLGLRLIYFSYDVKMKEKGDIPEGYSVSREKKERFSLILESASTNQTSMYLCASSLYQGSYNSPLHFGNGTRLTVT.

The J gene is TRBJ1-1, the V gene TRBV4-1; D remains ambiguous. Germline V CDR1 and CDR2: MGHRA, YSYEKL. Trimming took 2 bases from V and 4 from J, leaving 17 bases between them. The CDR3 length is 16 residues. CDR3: CASSQYIFRGGTEAFF. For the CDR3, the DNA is TGCGCCAGCAGCCAATACATATTTCGGGGAGGCACTGAAGCTTTCTTT.